The 11 T cell receptor beta chains in this list originate from one sample, sequenced in a study of blood T cell repertoires in COVID-19. Some clones are missing from TCRdb's copy, which holds only in-frame ones; the method was immunoSEQ multiplex PCR. Of roughly 160,000 clones in the sample, approximately 84% were seen once. Material for sequencing was PBMCs or T cells enriched from blood (not recorded which). Receptors were obtained from a man aged 45-65 years who had recovered from COVID-19.

The rearrangement joins TRBV11-2 to TRBJ2-3; TRBD1 aligns across 8 bases. V trimming: 6 bases; J trimming: 5 bases; junction bases outside the gene matches: 19. The CDR3 consists of 18 residues. Germline CDR1 reads SGHAT; CDR2 reads FQNNGV. CDR3 coding DNA: TGTGCCAGCAGGAGGGGATCCGGGACAGGATTAAAGGGAGATACGCAGTATTTT. Translation gives CASRRGSGTGLKGDTQYF.

This clone was seen only once. V and J are TRBV29-1 and TRBJ1-2; D might be TRBD1 (6 bases). The germline CDR1 and CDR2 sequences are SQVTM and ANQGSEA. Trimming removed 6 bases from V and 9 bases from J, with 23 bases in between. The length of the CDR3 is 14 residues. The DNA for the CDR3 is TGCAGCGTCCACCCTTCTACAGGGTCCGTTAGCTACACCTTC. This sequence encodes CSVHPSTGSVSYTF. Full variable domain (missing parts from reference TRBV29-1 and TRBJ1-2): SAVISQKPSRDICQRGTSLTIQCQVDSQVTMMFWYRQQPGQSLTLIATANQGSEATYESGFVIDKFPISRPNLTFSTLTVSNMSPEDSSIYLCSVHPSTGSVSYTFGSGTRLTVV.

The V and J genes are TRBV18 and TRBJ1-1; D remains unclear. V lost 6 bases and J 0 bases, leaving 11 bases between the germline ends. CDR3 length equals 14 residues. Looked up from germline, CDR1 is KGHSH and CDR2 is LQKENI. Written as DNA, the CDR3 is TGTGCCAGCTCCATCGGGTCGGTGAACACTGAAGCTTTCTTT. This codes for CASSIGSVNTEAFF.

The chain has TRBV3-1 (or the pseudogene TRBV3-2) and TRBJ1-2; D perhaps matches TRBD1 (5 bases). Trimming removed 4 bases from V and 3 bases from J, with 15 bases in between. The CDR3 contains 15 residues. Germline CDR1 LGHDT, CDR2 YNNKEL (reference sequence). CDR3 nucleotides: TGTGCCAGCAGCCGAAAGGGGTCAGGGCACTATGGCTACACCTTC. Protein sequence: CASSRKGSGHYGYTF.

This rearrangement joins TRBV5-1 to TRBJ2-1; D ambiguous. The CDR3 consists of 12 residues. Germline V gene lookup returns CDR1 SGHRS and CDR2 YFSETQ. Trimming pared 0 bases from V and 13 bases from J, leaving 11 bases between. CDR3 in DNA: TGCGCCAGCAGCTTGGACGTCCGGTCCCAGTTCTTC. Translating it yields CASSLDVRSQFF.

This clone was observed a single time. This chain joins TRBV5-4 and TRBJ2-7; 11 bases align to TRBD2. This CDR3 is built from 16 residues. Unmatched junction bases numbered 12, after V lost 4 bases and J lost 6 bases. Germline loops: CDR1 SGHNT, CDR2 YYREEE (reference sequence). For the CDR3, the DNA is TGTGCCAGCAGCCCCGGACCGGGACTAGCGGCCGGCGAGCAGTACTTC. Translating gives CASSPGPGLAAGEQYF.

The chain carries TRBV7-9 and TRBJ1-6, with 7 bases fitting TRBD1. Germline CDR1 and CDR2: SEHNR and FQNEAQ (reference sequence). CDR3 length: 14 residues. V lost 5 bases to trimming and J lost 9 bases; unmatched junction nucleotides: 7. The CDR3: CASSRTGDGSPLHF. As DNA, the CDR3 is TGTGCCAGCAGCAGGACAGGTGATGGTTCACCCCTCCACTTT. Based on the CDR3 plus reference TRBV7-9 and TRBJ1-6, the full variable domain is DTGVSQNPRHKITKRGQNVTFRCDPISEHNRLYWYRQTLGQGPEFLTYFQNEAQLEKSRLLSDRFSAERPKGSFSTLEIQRTEQGDSAMYLCASSRTGDGSPLHFGNGTRLTVT.

The chain is built from TRBV19 and TRBJ2-5; 7 bases are a match to TRBD1. The CDR3 is made up of 14 amino acids. CDR1 LNHDA and CDR2 SQIVND come from the germline V gene (reference sequence). The junction had 9 bases not matched to a gene; V was cut back by 6 bases and J by 5 bases. The CDR3 reads CASRQGDLGETQYF. CDR3 coding DNA: TGTGCCAGTAGGCAGGGGGATCTTGGGGAGACCCAGTACTTC. The entire variable domain, with the rest obtained from reference TRBV19 and TRBJ2-5, is as follows: DGGITQSPKYLFRKEGQNVTLSCEQNLNHDAMYWYRQDPGQGLRLIYYSQIVNDFQKGDIAEGYSVSREKKESFPLTVTSAQKNPTAFYLCASRQGDLGETQYFGPGTRLLVL.

The chain couples TRBV12-3 or TRBV12-4 to TRBJ2-7, with D possibly being TRBD1 (6 bases). V lost 5 bases, J lost 2 bases, and 10 bases lay in between. The CDR3 consists of 13 residues. In DNA, the CDR3 is TGTGCCAGCAGTCCTCAGGGGACCTACGAGCAGTACTTC. Protein product: CASSPQGTYEQYF.

The chain is built from TRBV6-5 and TRBJ2-5, with TRBD1 identical over 9 bases. Trimming removed 6 bases from V and 2 bases from J; junction bases left unmatched: 7. This CDR3 comprises 15 residues. Germline CDR1 reads MNHEY; CDR2 reads SVGAGI. For the CDR3, the DNA is TGTGCCAGCAGGGGTCATGGGACAGGGCAAGAGACCCAGTACTTC. Translated: CASRGHGTGQETQYF.

This rearrangement joins TRBV6-5 to TRBJ2-7; D is ambiguous. Germline values: CDR1 MNHEY, CDR2 SVGAGI. The V gene lost 2 bases and the J gene lost 2 bases, with 10 bases spanning the gap. The CDR3 has 14 amino acids. The CDR3 protein is CASSYTEFTYEQYF. The CDR3 DNA sequence: TGTGCCAGCAGTTACACGGAGTTCACCTACGAGCAGTACTTC.